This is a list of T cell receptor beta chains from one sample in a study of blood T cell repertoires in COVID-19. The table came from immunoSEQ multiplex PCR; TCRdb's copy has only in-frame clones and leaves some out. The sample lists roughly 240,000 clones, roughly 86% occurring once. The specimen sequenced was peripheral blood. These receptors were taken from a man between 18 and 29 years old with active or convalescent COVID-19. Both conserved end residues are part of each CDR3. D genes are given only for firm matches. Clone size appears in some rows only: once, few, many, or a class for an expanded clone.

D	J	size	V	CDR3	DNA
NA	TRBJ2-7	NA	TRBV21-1	CASSKDQGTGHEQYF	TGTGCCAGCAGCAAAGATCAAGGGACTGGGCACGAGCAGTACTTC
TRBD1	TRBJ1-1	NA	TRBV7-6	CASSLARQGVNTEAFF	TGTGCCAGCAGCTTAGCGAGGCAGGGGGTGAACACTGAAGCTTTCTTT
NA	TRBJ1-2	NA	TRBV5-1	CASSPSRQANYGYTF	TGCGCCAGCAGCCCCTCCCGACAGGCGAACTATGGCTACACCTTC
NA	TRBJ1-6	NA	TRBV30	CAWSYGNSPLHF	TGTGCCTGGAGTTACGGTAATTCACCCCTCCACTTT
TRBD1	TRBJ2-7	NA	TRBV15	CATSRKTGKGSYEQYF	TGTGCCACCAGCAGGAAGACAGGGAAGGGCTCCTACGAGCAGTACTTC
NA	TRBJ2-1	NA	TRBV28	CASSPPSGSSYNEQFF	TGTGCCAGCAGTCCCCCTTCGGGAAGCTCCTACAATGAGCAGTTCTTC
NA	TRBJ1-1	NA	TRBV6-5	CAAYGGGHEAFF	TGTGCCGCGTACGGTGGAGGCCATGAAGCTTTCTTT
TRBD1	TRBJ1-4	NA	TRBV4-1	CASSQGGQTAGEKLFF	TGCGCCAGCAGCCAAGGGGGACAGACCGCGGGTGAAAAACTGTTTTTT
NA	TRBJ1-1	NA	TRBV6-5	CASSAWRGDTEAFF	TGTGCCAGCAGCGCATGGAGAGGAGACACTGAAGCTTTCTTT
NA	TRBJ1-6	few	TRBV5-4	CASSLAGGSPLHF	TGTGCCAGCAGCTTGGCCGGGGGATCTCCCCTCCACTTT
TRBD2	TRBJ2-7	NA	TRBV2	CASRAVAGGLYEQYF	TGTGCCAGCAGAGCCGTAGCGGGGGGACTATACGAGCAGTACTTC
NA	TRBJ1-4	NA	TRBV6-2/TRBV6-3	CASSPDGREEKLFF	TGTGCCAGCAGCCCGGACGGACGGGAAGAAAAACTGTTTTTT
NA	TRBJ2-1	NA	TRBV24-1	CATSDFRGSGGADNEQFF	TGTGCCACCAGTGATTTCCGGGGGTCTGGGGGGGCTGACAATGAGCAGTTCTTC
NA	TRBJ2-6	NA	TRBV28	CASSLPVPGANVLTF	TGTGCCAGCAGTTTACCTGTCCCTGGGGCCAACGTCCTGACTTTC
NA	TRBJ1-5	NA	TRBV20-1	CSASASNQPQHF	TGCAGTGCTAGTGCGAGCAATCAGCCCCAGCATTTT
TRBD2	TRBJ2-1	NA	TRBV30	CAWSVREAGGYNEQFF	TGTGCCTGGAGTGTACGGGAAGCGGGAGGGTACAATGAGCAGTTCTTC
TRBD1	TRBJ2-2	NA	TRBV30	CAWSTQGVLGGELFF	TGTGCCTGGAGTACACAGGGGGTCCTAGGGGGGGAGCTGTTTTTT
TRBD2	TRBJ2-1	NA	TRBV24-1	CATSDPGTSGYNEQFF	TGTGCCACCAGTGATCCTGGGACTAGCGGTTACAATGAGCAGTTCTTC
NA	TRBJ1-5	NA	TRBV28	CASSLRGSYSNQPQHF	TGTGCCAGCAGTTTAAGAGGGTCCTATAGCAATCAGCCCCAGCATTTT
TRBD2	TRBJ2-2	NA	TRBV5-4	CASSHPTGGSGELFF	TGTGCCAGCAGCCACCCAACGGGGGGGTCCGGGGAGCTGTTTTTT
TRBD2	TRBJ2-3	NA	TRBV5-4	CASALGAGDRTDTQYF	TGTGCCAGCGCCTTGGGAGCGGGAGATAGGACAGATACGCAGTATTTT
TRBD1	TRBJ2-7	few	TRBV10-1	CASSVAGTGSEQYF	TGCGCCAGCAGTGTCGCCGGGACAGGGTCCGAGCAGTACTTC
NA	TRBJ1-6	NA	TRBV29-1	CSVEVLLEKESPLHF	TGCAGCGTTGAAGTGTTATTGGAAAAGGAGTCACCCCTCCACTTT
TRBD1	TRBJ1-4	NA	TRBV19	CASRLQGAREKLFF	TGTGCCAGTAGGTTACAGGGGGCGCGTGAAAAACTGTTTTTT
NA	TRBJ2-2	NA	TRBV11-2	CASSLVSGQHTGELFF	TGTGCCAGCAGCTTAGTGTCCGGACAGCACACCGGGGAGCTGTTTTTT
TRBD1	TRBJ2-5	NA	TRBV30	CAWSRQGTQETQYF	TGTGCCTGGAGTCGACAGGGGACGCAAGAGACCCAGTACTTC
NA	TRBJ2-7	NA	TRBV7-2	CASSMSRGTYEQYF	TGTGCCAGCAGCATGAGCAGGGGTACGTACGAGCAGTACTTC
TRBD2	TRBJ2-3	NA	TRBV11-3	CASSLGIASGPSGTDTQYF	TGTGCCAGCAGCTTAGGGATCGCTAGCGGACCCTCTGGGACAGATACGCAGTATTTT
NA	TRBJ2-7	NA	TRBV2	CASRQSRDFYEQYF	TGTGCCAGCAGGCAATCACGGGACTTCTACGAGCAGTACTTC
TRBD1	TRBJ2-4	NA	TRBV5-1	CASSGTGTKNIQYF	TGCGCCAGCAGCGGGACAGGGACCAAAAACATTCAGTACTTC
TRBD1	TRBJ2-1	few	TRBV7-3	CASSLHRGSEQFF	TGTGCCAGCAGCTTACACAGGGGTAGTGAGCAGTTCTTC
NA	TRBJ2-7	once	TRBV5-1	CASSLAPGQTYEQYF	TGCGCCAGCAGCTTGGCCCCCGGACAGACCTACGAGCAGTACTTC
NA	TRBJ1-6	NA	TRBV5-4	CASSPSAGHPGNSPLHF	TGTGCCAGCAGCCCGTCCGCCGGACACCCTGGGAATTCACCCCTCCACTTT
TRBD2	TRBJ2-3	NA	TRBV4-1	CASSQGTSGGTSVADTQYF	TGCGCCAGCAGCCAAGGGACTAGCGGGGGGACGTCGGTTGCAGATACGCAGTATTTT
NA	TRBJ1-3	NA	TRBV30	CAWSNRARGNTIYF	TGTGCCTGGAGCAACAGGGCGCGGGGGAACACCATATATTTT
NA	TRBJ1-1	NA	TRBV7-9	CASSTTPEAFF	TGTGCCAGCAGCACTACTCCTGAAGCTTTCTTT
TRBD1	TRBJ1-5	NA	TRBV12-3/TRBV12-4	CASSPTGFQPQHF	TGTGCCAGCAGTCCGACAGGGTTTCAGCCCCAGCATTTT